A selection of T cell receptor beta chains follows, all from one sample in a study of blood T cell repertoires in COVID-19. TCRdb's copy holds only in-frame clones and misses some; the assay was immunoSEQ multiplex PCR. The data contain around 100,000 clones, around nine tenths of them singletons. Input material: peripheral blood. The receptors shown here come from a man aged 35 to 55 with acute or convalescent COVID-19. The CDR3 runs from the conserved cysteine through the conserved F or W. A D gene is named only where the DNA matches it firmly. The size field is filled for only some rows; it gives once, few, many or a size class.

. | . | TRBJ2-1 | TRBV7-9 | TGTGCCAGCAGCTTACCTAGAAACGTTGAGCAGTTCTTC | CASSLPRNVEQFF
once | TRBD1 | TRBJ1-4 | TRBV12-3/TRBV12-4 | TGTGCCAGCAGTTCCCGCCGGACAGGAAAACTGTTTTTT | CASSSRRTGKLFF
. | TRBD1 | TRBJ1-1 | TRBV4-1 | TGCGCCAGCAGCCAAGGACAGGGTGCCAACACTGAAGCTTTCTTT | CASSQGQGANTEAFF
. | . | TRBJ1-1 | TRBV7-9 | TGTGCCAGCAGCTCCACCCGTGGGGGGGGGCTCATGAGCACTGAAGCTTTCTTT | CASSSTRGGGLMSTEAFF
. | TRBD1 | TRBJ2-7 | TRBV5-1 | TGCGCCAGCAGCCCACAAGCAGGGGGCGAGCAGTACTTC | CASSPQAGGEQYF
. | . | TRBJ2-7 | TRBV3-1/TRBV3-2 | TGTGCCAGCAGCCAAGACGGCTACGAGCAGTACTTC | CASSQDGYEQYF
. | . | TRBJ2-5 | TRBV19 | TGTGCCAGTAGTATTCAGGGCGATGTAGGGACCCAGTACTTC | CASSIQGDVGTQYF
. | TRBD2 | TRBJ2-7 | TRBV7-9 | TGTGCCAGCAGGCGGGGGGCCGAGCAGTACTTC | CASRRGAEQYF
. | . | TRBJ1-3 | TRBV14 | TGTGCCAGCAGCCAAGTCGCCACAAGCTCTGGAAACACCATATATTTT | CASSQVATSSGNTIYF
once | TRBD2 | TRBJ2-7 | TRBV25-1 | TGTGCCAGCAGTCCGGTTGGACTAGCGGGGGAGCAGTACTTC | CASSPVGLAGEQYF
. | . | TRBJ1-1 | TRBV19 | TGTGCCAGTAGTCTCCTAGTACCAGGGGCGAACACTGAAGCTTTCTTT | CASSLLVPGANTEAFF
. | . | TRBJ1-2 | TRBV5-5 | TGTGCCAGCAGCTTGGGGCGGGAAGATGGCTACACCTTC | CASSLGREDGYTF
. | TRBD1 | TRBJ2-5 | TRBV5-8 | TGTGCCAGCACCAGAGGGACAGGGATGGGGCAAGAGACCCAGTACTTC | CASTRGTGMGQETQYF
. | TRBD2 | TRBJ2-2 | TRBV2 | TGTGCCAGCAGTGAAAATATGGCGGGGGGGCCCGGGGAGCTGTTTTTT | CASSENMAGGPGELFF
. | . | TRBJ2-7 | TRBV7-8 | TGTGCCAGCAGCGCGGGACAGAGCTCCTACGAGCAGTACTTC | CASSAGQSSYEQYF
. | TRBD1 | TRBJ1-2 | TRBV30 | TGTGCCTGGAGCAGCATGACAGGGGTTAACTATGGCTACACCTTC | CAWSSMTGVNYGYTF
. | . | TRBJ1-1 | TRBV12-3/TRBV12-4 | TGTGCCAGCAGGAGTGACTGGAACACTGAAGCTTTCTTT | CASRSDWNTEAFF
. | . | TRBJ2-7 | TRBV21-1 | TGTGCCAGCAGCCCATCCGGGACTAGCGGCCAACCCTACGAGCAGTACTTC | CASSPSGTSGQPYEQYF
. | TRBD1 | TRBJ2-3 | TRBV7-9 | TGTGCCAGCAGCCCCAATCAGGGGGCGACAGATACGCAGTATTTT | CASSPNQGATDTQYF
. | TRBD2 | TRBJ2-3 | TRBV5-1 | TGCGCCAGCTCCGGCCCTAGCGGGGGGCGGGCAGATACGCAGTATTTT | CASSGPSGGRADTQYF
. | TRBD1 | TRBJ2-5 | TRBV27 | TGTGCCAGCAGGGGGGTGAGGGGGCAGGGGACCCAGTACTTC | CASRGVRGQGTQYF
. | TRBD1 | TRBJ2-1 | TRBV7-9 | TGTGCCAGGGGGCCTCTCCGGGACAGGGTTATTGGTGAGCAGTTCTTC | CARGPLRDRVIGEQFF
few | TRBD1 | TRBJ1-1 | TRBV4-1 | TGCGCCAGCAGCCAAGAACGAGGACAGGGGCGCACTGAAGCTTTCTTT | CASSQERGQGRTEAFF
. | . | TRBJ2-7 | TRBV18 | TGTGCCAGCTCACCACCGGGGACTTCCGGCGAGCAGTACTTC | CASSPPGTSGEQYF
. | TRBD1 | TRBJ1-1 | TRBV29-1 | TGCAGCGTCTGGGACAGCATGAACACTGAAGCTTTCTTT | CSVWDSMNTEAFF
. | TRBD1 | TRBJ1-2 | TRBV3-1/TRBV3-2 | TGTGCCAGCAGCCAGCAAACAGGGGGCTATGGCTACACCTTC | CASSQQTGGYGYTF
once | . | TRBJ1-2 | TRBV4-1 | TGCGCCAGCAGCCAAGATGGGGGGTTCTATGGCTACACCTTC | CASSQDGGFYGYTF
. | . | TRBJ1-2 | TRBV30 | TGTGCCTGGACCCACGGAGCGTATGGCTACACCTTC | CAWTHGAYGYTF
. | . | TRBJ2-7 | TRBV6-5 | TGTGCCAGCAGAGGAGGGACCCCGTCCTACGAGCAGTACTTC | CASRGGTPSYEQYF
. | . | TRBJ1-5 | TRBV19 | TGTGCCAGCTGTCCGACAGTAAATCAGCCCCAGCATTTT | CASCPTVNQPQHF
once | . | TRBJ2-7 | TRBV6-6 | TGTGCCAGCAGTCCTCGGACTTACTACGAGCAGTACTTC | CASSPRTYYEQYF
. | . | TRBJ2-3 | TRBV5-4 | TGTGCCAGCAGCTTAGCGACAGATACGCAGTATTTT | CASSLATDTQYF
. | . | TRBJ2-7 | TRBV15 | TGTGCCACCAGCAGAGATCGTGCGCGCTCCTACGAGCAGTACTTC | CATSRDRARSYEQYF
. | . | TRBJ1-6 | TRBV9 | TGTGCCAGCAGCGGCGACACCTTGGGCTTCGGATCACCCCTCCACTTT | CASSGDTLGFGSPLHF
. | TRBD1 | TRBJ1-1 | TRBV19 | TGTGCCAGTAGTGTAAAGACAGGGACTCGCGAAGCTTTCTTT | CASSVKTGTREAFF
. | TRBD1 | TRBJ2-1 | TRBV27 | TGTGCCAGCAGTCTTACCACGGGGACAGGGGGCGGTGAGCAGTTCTTC | CASSLTTGTGGGEQFF
. | . | TRBJ1-4 | TRBV5-6 | TGTGCCAGCAGCCTGGGCCTCGCAGGCTACGATAATGAAAAACTGTTTTTT | CASSLGLAGYDNEKLFF
once | . | TRBJ1-2 | TRBV10-3 | TGTGCCATCAGTGAAGAATCCCCCGACAAGAACTATGGCTACACCTTC | CAISEESPDKNYGYTF
. | . | TRBJ2-1 | TRBV3-1/TRBV3-2 | TGTGCCAGCAGCCAGGCTTACGGGGAAAGTGAGCAGTTCTTC | CASSQAYGESEQFF
. | . | TRBJ1-1 | TRBV7-8 | TGTGCCAGCAGCGGTAGACAGGCGATGAACACTGAAGCTTTCTTT | CASSGRQAMNTEAFF
. | TRBD1 | TRBJ1-2 | TRBV30 | TGTGCCTGGAGCGGAGGACAGGGGGGACGGTATGGCTACACCTTC | CAWSGGQGGRYGYTF
. | TRBD1 | TRBJ1-2 | TRBV5-1 | TGCGCCAGCAGCTGGGACAGTGTCGGCTACACCTTC | CASSWDSVGYTF
. | TRBD2 | TRBJ2-1 | TRBV18 | TGTGCCAGCTCACCACGGGGGGGAGGCAATGAGCAGTTCTTC | CASSPRGGGNEQFF
. | . | TRBJ1-1 | TRBV4-3 | TGCGCCAGCAGCCAAGAGGAGGGGCGGACTGAAGCTTTCTTT | CASSQEEGRTEAFF
once | TRBD2 | TRBJ2-7 | TRBV5-1 | TGCGCCAGCAGCCCGAGACCTAGCGGGGGACCCTCCTACGAGCAGTACTTC | CASSPRPSGGPSYEQYF
. | . | TRBJ1-3 | TRBV12-5 | TGTGCTAGTGGTTTGGACAGGATTAAGTCTGGAAACACCATATATTTT | CASGLDRIKSGNTIYF
. | TRBD2 | TRBJ2-7 | TRBV6-2/TRBV6-3 | TGTGCCAGCAGTTCCCCCGGGACTAGTGCGTCCTACGAGCAGTACTTC | CASSSPGTSASYEQYF
. | . | TRBJ1-2 | TRBV18 | TGTGCCAGCTCACCCTCGGGTCCCGGGAACTATGGCTACACCTTC | CASSPSGPGNYGYTF
. | . | TRBJ1-1 | TRBV19 | TGTGCCAGTAGTATAGATCCTATCGGGACAAAAGCTTTCTTT | CASSIDPIGTKAFF
. | . | TRBJ2-3 | TRBV10-2 | TGCGCCAGCAGTGACGTCGAGAGGCGCACAGATACGCAGTATTTT | CASSDVERRTDTQYF